This TCR beta chain emerged from a study of shared clonotypes between healthy human individuals. About this clone: What it binds is unknown. The sample holds other DNA sequences that translate to the same CDR3.

General study results and limits: Memory subsets generally showed lower estimated richness than naive subsets. Clonotype sharing levels among donors were expected to vary with sequencing depth.

Assay: immunoSEQ multiplex PCR; the TCRdb copy retains only in-frame clones and omits some. This sample carries about 1 million clones, approximately 76% of them seen once, and the ten largest clones take 1.4% to 1.5%. Trimming stripped 6 bases from V and 6 bases from J, with 12 bases between. CDR3 length equals 13 residues. Germline V CDR1 and CDR2: KGHSH, LQKENI. The chain has TRBV18 and TRBJ1-5; possibly TRBD1 for D (5 bases). Sequencing was done on a sample of memory CD4+ T cells sorted from blood. Sample subset: CD45RA-negative fraction. The TCR sequence derives from a man aged 18 to 30 in good health. The CDR3 sequence: CASSPGGSQPQHF. The CDR3 nucleotides read TGTGCCAGCTCCCCTGGGGGAAGTCAGCCCCAGCATTTT.